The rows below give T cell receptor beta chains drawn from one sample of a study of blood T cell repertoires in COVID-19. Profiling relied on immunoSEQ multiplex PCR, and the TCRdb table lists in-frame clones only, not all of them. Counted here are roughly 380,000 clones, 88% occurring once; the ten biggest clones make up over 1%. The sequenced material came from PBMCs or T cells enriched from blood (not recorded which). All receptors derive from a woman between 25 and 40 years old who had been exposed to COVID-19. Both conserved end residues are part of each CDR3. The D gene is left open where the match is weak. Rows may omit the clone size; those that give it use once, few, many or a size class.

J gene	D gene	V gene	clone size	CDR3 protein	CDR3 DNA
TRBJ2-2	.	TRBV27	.	CASSLLDDRLEITGELFF	TGTGCCAGCAGTTTATTGGATGACAGGCTGGAGATCACCGGGGAGCTGTTTTTT
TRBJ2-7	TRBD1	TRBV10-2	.	CAASGTGYEQYF	TGCGCCGCATCCGGGACAGGGTACGAGCAGTACTTC
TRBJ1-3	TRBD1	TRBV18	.	CASSPGQGVSSGNTIYF	TGTGCCAGCTCACCCGGACAGGGGGTGAGCTCTGGAAACACCATATATTTT
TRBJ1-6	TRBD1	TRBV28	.	CASRGGGGNSPLHF	TGTGCCAGCCGGGGGGGAGGGGGCAATTCACCCCTCCACTTT
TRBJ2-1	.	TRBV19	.	CASSTGLNNEQFF	TGTGCCAGTAGTACGGGTCTCAACAATGAGCAGTTCTTC
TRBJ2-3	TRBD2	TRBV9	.	CASSAETGTITDTQYF	TGTGCCAGCAGCGCCGAAACCGGGACTATCACAGATACGCAGTATTTT
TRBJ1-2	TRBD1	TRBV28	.	CASSPPTGGPYGYTF	TGTGCCAGCAGTCCCCCGACAGGGGGCCCCTATGGCTACACCTTC
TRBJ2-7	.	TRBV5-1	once	CASSLGDFEQYF	TGCGCCAGCAGCTTGGGTGACTTCGAGCAGTACTTC
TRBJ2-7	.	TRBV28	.	CASSRRQAPSYEQYF	TGTGCCAGCAGCCGGCGACAGGCACCTTCCTACGAGCAGTACTTC
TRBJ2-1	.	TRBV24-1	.	CAIGDGSYNEQFF	TGTGCCATAGGAGACGGTTCCTACAATGAGCAGTTCTTC
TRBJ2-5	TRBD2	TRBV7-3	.	CASSLMGPGRGETQYF	TGTGCCAGCAGCTTAATGGGCCCAGGGCGGGGGGAGACCCAGTACTTC
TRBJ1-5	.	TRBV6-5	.	CASRKGQGDQPQHF	TGTGCCAGCAGGAAGGGGCAGGGCGATCAGCCCCAGCATTTT
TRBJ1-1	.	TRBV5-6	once	CASSFRGPAWEAFF	TGTGCCAGCAGCTTCAGGGGCCCGGCTTGGGAAGCTTTCTTT
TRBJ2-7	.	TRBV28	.	CASTPGSRFGYEQYF	TGTGCCAGCACCCCGGGTAGTAGGTTTGGCTACGAGCAGTACTTC
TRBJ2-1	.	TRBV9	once	CASSVYGSSYNEQFF	TGTGCCAGCAGCGTTTACGGGAGCTCCTACAATGAGCAGTTCTTC
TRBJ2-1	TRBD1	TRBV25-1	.	CASSRLGQSSYNEQFF	TGTGCCAGCAGTCGCCTGGGACAGAGCTCCTACAATGAGCAGTTCTTC
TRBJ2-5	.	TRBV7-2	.	CASSLVAVLGETQYF	TGTGCCAGCAGCTTAGTGGCGGTCTTGGGAGAGACCCAGTACTTC
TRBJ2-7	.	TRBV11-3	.	CASSPRGRESSYEQYF	TGTGCCAGCAGCCCTCGAGGCAGGGAAAGCTCCTACGAGCAGTACTTC
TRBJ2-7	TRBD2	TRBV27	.	CASSGTSGRAHEQYF	TGTGCCAGCAGTGGGACTAGCGGGAGGGCTCACGAGCAGTACTTC
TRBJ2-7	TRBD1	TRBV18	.	CASSPQGAGPYEQYF	TGTGCCAGCTCTCCCCAGGGGGCAGGACCCTACGAGCAGTACTTC
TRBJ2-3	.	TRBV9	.	CASSVEDWRTDTQYF	TGTGCCAGCAGCGTTGAGGACTGGCGCACAGATACGCAGTATTTT
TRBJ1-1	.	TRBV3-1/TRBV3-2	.	CASSFRARDTEAFF	TGTGCCAGCAGCTTTCGAGCGAGGGACACTGAAGCTTTCTTT
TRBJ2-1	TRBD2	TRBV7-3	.	CASSFRLAGFNEQFF	TGTGCCAGCAGCTTCAGACTAGCGGGGTTCAATGAGCAGTTCTTC
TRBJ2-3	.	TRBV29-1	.	CSPRNGDTQYF	TGCAGCCCTAGGAATGGGGATACGCAGTATTTT
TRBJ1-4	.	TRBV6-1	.	CASSEVGEKLFF	TGTGCCAGCAGTGAAGTCGGTGAAAAACTGTTTTTT
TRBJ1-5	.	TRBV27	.	CASSQTGNSNQPQHF	TGTGCCAGCAGTCAGACAGGAAATAGCAATCAGCCCCAGCATTTT
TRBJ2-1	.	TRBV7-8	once	CASSSTRGEQFF	TGTGCCAGCAGCTCCACGCGAGGTGAGCAGTTCTTC
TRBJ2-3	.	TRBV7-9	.	CASSKTGFTDTQYF	TGTGCCAGCAGCAAAACAGGGTTCACAGATACGCAGTATTTT
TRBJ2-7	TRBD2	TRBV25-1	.	CASRDSSGHSYEQYF	TGTGCCAGCAGAGACTCTAGCGGGCACTCCTACGAGCAGTACTTC
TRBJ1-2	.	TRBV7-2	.	CASSLARAGGYTF	TGTGCCAGCAGCTTAGCCAGGGCGGGGGGCTACACCTTC
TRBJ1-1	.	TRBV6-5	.	CASIRNTEAFF	TGTGCCAGCATTAGGAACACTGAAGCTTTCTTT
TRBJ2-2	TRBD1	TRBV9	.	CASSVIPGAGGNTGELFF	TGTGCCAGCAGCGTAATTCCTGGGGCAGGGGGTAACACCGGGGAGCTGTTTTTT
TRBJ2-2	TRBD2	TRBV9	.	CASSASAGGPGELFF	TGTGCCAGCAGCGCGTCAGCGGGAGGGCCCGGGGAGCTGTTTTTT
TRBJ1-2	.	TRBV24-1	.	CATSEPSGTGNYGYTF	TGTGCCACCAGTGAACCCTCCGGGACTGGGAACTATGGCTACACCTTC
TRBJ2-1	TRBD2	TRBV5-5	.	CASSLRGGASGYNEQFF	TGTGCCAGCAGCTTACGGGGAGGGGCTAGCGGCTACAATGAGCAGTTCTTC
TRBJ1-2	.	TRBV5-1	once	CASSLHLRGNYGYTF	TGCGCCAGCAGCTTGCATCTTCGGGGGAACTATGGCTACACCTTC
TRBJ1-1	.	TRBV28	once	CASSSSAGVYSVTEAFF	TGTGCCAGCAGTAGTTCGGCGGGGGTTTATAGCGTCACTGAAGCTTTCTTT
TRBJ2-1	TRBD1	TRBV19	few	CASTLDRSSYNEQFF	TGTGCCAGTACCCTGGACAGGTCTTCCTACAATGAGCAGTTCTTC
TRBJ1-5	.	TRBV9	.	CASGGAPDQPQHF	TGTGCCAGCGGGGGGGCCCCCGATCAGCCCCAGCATTTT
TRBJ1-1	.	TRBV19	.	CASRPRDSGLEAFF	TGTGCCAGTAGACCGAGGGATAGTGGTCTAGAAGCTTTCTTT
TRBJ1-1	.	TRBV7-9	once	CASSRGQNTEAFF	TGTGCCAGCAGCCGCGGACAGAACACTGAAGCTTTCTTT
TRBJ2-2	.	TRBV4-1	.	CASSQMTESTNTGELFF	TGCGCCAGCAGCCAGATGACAGAAAGTACGAACACCGGGGAGCTGTTTTTT